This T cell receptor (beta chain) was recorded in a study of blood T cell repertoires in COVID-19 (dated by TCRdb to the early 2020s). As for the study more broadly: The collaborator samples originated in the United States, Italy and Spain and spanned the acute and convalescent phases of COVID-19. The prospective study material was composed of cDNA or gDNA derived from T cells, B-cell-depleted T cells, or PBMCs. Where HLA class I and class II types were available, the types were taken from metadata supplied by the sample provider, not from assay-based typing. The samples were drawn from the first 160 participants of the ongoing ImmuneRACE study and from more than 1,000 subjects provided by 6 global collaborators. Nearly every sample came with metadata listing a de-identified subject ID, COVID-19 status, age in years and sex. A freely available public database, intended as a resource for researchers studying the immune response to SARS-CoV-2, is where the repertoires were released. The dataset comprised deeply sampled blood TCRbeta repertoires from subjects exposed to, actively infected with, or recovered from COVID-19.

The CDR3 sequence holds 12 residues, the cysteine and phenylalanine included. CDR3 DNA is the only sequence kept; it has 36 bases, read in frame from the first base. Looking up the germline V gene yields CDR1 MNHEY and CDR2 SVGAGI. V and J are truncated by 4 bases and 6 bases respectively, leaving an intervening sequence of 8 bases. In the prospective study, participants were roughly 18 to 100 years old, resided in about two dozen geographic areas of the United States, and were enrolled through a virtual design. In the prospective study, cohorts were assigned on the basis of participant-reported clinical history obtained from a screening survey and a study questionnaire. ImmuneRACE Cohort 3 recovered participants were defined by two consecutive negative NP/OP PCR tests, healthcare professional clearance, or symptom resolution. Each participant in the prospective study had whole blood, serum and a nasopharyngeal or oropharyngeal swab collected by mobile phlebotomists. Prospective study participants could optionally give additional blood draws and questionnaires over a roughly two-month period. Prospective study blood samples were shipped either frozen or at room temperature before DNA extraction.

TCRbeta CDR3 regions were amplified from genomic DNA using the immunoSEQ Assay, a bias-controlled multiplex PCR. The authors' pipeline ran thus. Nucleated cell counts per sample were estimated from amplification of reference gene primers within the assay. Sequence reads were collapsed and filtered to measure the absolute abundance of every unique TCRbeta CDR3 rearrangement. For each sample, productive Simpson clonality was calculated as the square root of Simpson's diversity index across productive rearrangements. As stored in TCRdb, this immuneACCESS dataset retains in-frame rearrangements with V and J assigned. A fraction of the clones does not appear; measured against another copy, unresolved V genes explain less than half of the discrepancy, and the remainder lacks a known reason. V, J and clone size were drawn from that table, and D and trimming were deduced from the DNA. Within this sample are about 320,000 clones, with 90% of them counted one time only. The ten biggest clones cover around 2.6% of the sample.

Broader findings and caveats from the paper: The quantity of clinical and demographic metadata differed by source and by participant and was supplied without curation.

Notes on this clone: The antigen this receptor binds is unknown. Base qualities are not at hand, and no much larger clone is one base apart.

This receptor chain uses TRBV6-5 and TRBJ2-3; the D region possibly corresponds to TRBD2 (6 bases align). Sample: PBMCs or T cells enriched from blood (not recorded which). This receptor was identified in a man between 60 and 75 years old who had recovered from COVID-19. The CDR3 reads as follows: CASSSAGDTQYF. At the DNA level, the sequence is TGTGCCAGCAGTTCGGCGGGGGATACGCAGTATTTT.